This is a list of T cell receptor beta chains from one sample in a study of radiotherapy plus CTLA-4 blockade in lung cancer. The assay was immunoSEQ multiplex PCR, and TCRdb's table has in-frame clones only and misses some. Found here are under 55,000 clones, approximately 79% of them singletons; the top ten hold 2.5% to 3.5%. Sequencing used peripheral blood, obtained from a patient treated with radiotherapy plus ipilimumab. The source is a human donor with non-small cell lung cancer who had a partial response to radiotherapy plus ipilimumab. Each CDR3 is given without its conserved first and last residue. Fields, in order: V gene, CDR3 length, J gene, CDR3 protein.

>TRBV4-2|13|TRBJ2-7
ASSQVELAGGEQY
>TRBV18|10|TRBJ1-1
ASSPGGSEAF
>TRBV28|12|TRBJ1-5
ASITGTGNQPQH
>TRBV5-1|13|TRBJ2-7
ASSRGQPELDEQY
>TRBV28|11|TRBJ1-2
ASTEAGGHGYT
>TRBV4-1|13|TRBJ2-7
ASSQEFRPIYEQY
>TRBV27|11|TRBJ2-7
ASSDRLSYEQY
>TRBV30|10|TRBJ1-1
AWCPGYGEAF
>TRBV5-1|12|TRBJ2-1
ASSLGTSYNEQF
>TRBV2|13|TRBJ2-3
ASSGQTGSADTQY
>TRBV7-9|11|TRBJ1-1
ASSLTTNTEAF
>TRBV7-2|13|TRBJ2-3
ASSFGGSSTDTQY
>TRBV5-1|12|TRBJ2-7
ASSLQGSSYEQY
>TRBV27|14|TRBJ1-3
ASSLSQAFSGNTIY
>TRBV7-9|12|TRBJ2-5
ASSSSSGQETQY
>TRBV5-1|16|TRBJ2-2
ASSLGAPGQMNTGELF
>TRBV29-1|11|TRBJ1-1
SVDLGASTEAF
>TRBV5-1|12|TRBJ2-3
ASRGGRATDTQY
>TRBV29-1|11|TRBJ2-1
SVEEEDSNEQF
>TRBV5-1|16|TRBJ2-1
ASTLLLPSGVGYNEQF
>TRBV7-9|13|TRBJ2-1
ASSRSWDSSDEQF
>TRBV9|14|TRBJ2-3
ASSGGLAGGLDTQY
>TRBV30|14|TRBJ1-5
AWSAGQGSSNQPQH
>TRBV28|13|TRBJ1-2
ASRSQQGPVYGYT
>TRBV12-2|14|TRBJ2-7
ASRLAPPGGGDEQY
>TRBV2|13|TRBJ1-5
ASSGRQGGMEPQH
>TRBV7-2|11|TRBJ1-1
ASSGQGHTEAF
>TRBV6-5|13|TRBJ2-2
ASSGGQGDTGELF
>TRBV4-2|16|TRBJ1-4
ASSQEPGRRGDNEKLF
>TRBV14|12|TRBJ1-2
ASSQGGSYYGYT